This T cell receptor beta chain derives from a study of CD4 T cells in relation to SARS-CoV-2 and coronaviruses. Study information: No peptide or an HIV-1 Nef peptide pool served as negative control.

Data came from immunoSEQ multiplex PCR; TCRdb stores just in-frame clones and leaves some out. Of 15,000 to 20,000 clones listed, about 80% were seen once; the top ten hold about 10%. Before the COVID-19 pandemic, during about 2011-2018, CD4+ T cells were taken from unexposed donors. The cells were cultured for about ten days before CD4+ T cells were isolated. Cells permitting, SARS-CoV-2 S/N and four cold-coronavirus spikes were tested on unexposed-donor CD4+ T cells. Concerning this clone itself: Its antigen is not known.

The CDR3 is 13 amino acids. V lost 6 bases and J 6 bases, leaving 15 bases between the germline ends. CDR1 and CDR2 (germline): MNHEY, SMNVEV (reference sequence). This clonotype was obtained from a human donor in good health. V gene TRBV27 combines with J gene TRBJ2-7; D gene ambiguous. The sequenced sample was CD4+ T cells from PBMCs, cultured in vitro. For the CDR3, the DNA is TGTGCCAGCAGATCCACGGCCTCTTTCGAGCAGTACTTC. This translates into CASRSTASFEQYF.